This record covers a single T cell receptor beta chain. This study enrolled people aged about 18 to 90 from about 26 US geographic areas. Recovery among Cohort 3 donors was established by two negative PCRs, clearance, or symptom resolution. V dropped 6 bases and J dropped 3 bases, with 15 bases sitting between them. CDR1 is SNHLY and CDR2 is FYNNEI in the germline V gene. This CDR3 contains 14 residues. The sample originates from a study of blood T cell repertoires in COVID-19. Study background: The United States, Italy and Spain provided the acute and convalescent COVID-19 samples.

The authors' processing: Estimation of nucleated cell counts was performed using reference gene primer amplification. Libraries were prepared by immunoSEQ multiplex PCR; TCRdb keeps only in-frame clonotypes and omits some of them. V and J calls and clone size are copied from that table; D and trimming were computed from the DNA. The sample lists a few hundred thousand clones, about 87% occurring once. This TCR derives from a man younger than 45 who had recovered from COVID-19. What was sequenced was PBMCs or T cells enriched from blood (not recorded which). The V call is TRBV2, the J call TRBJ2-7, with a weak D call TRBD1 (6 bases). CDR3 sequence reads: CASSEQGTHYEQYF. For the CDR3, the DNA is TGTGCCAGCAGCGAACAGGGAACTCACTACGAGCAGTACTTC.